The T cell receptor beta chain described here comes from a study of beta chain features in type 1 diabetes. The V gene's germline CDR1 is LGHNA and CDR2 YNFKEQ. V dropped 4 bases and J dropped 8; count of bases not matched to a gene: 10. The CDR3 covers 15 residues. Of the isolated RNA, all was reverse transcribed, and so the sequenced material was expressed TCRB transcripts. Generated by immunoSEQ multiplex PCR, the TCRdb table keeps only in-frame clones and is missing some. Of 900,000 or so clones listed, roughly 16% are singletons. The TCR was taken from a woman between 18 and 30 years old in good health. Sequenced input: naive CD4+ T cells from blood. V is TRBV4-2 and J is TRBJ1-4; TRBD1 agrees at 7 bases. The DNA of the CDR3 is TGTGCCAGCAGCCCCCGACAGGGTAGAGAAGAAAAACTGTTTTTT. Its translation: CASSPRQGREEKLFF.